Sequencing of this TCR beta chain was carried out in a study of blood T cell repertoires in COVID-19. The assay was immunoSEQ multiplex PCR, and TCRdb's table has in-frame clones only and misses some. The sample lists about 120,000 clones, around 83% occurring once. J lost 6 bases, V lost 0 bases, and 6 bases had no gene match. Germline loops: CDR1 SGDLS, CDR2 YYNGEE. This CDR3 region has 15 residues. The sequencing sample was made of peripheral blood. This sequence joins TRBV9 and TRBJ2-3; TRBD2 matches 8 bases. The sequence was collected from a man older than 75 with active or convalescent COVID-19. DNA for the CDR3: TGTGCCAGCAGCGTAGTGGGGACTAGGGGGGATACGCAGTATTTT. It codes for CASSVVGTRGDTQYF.